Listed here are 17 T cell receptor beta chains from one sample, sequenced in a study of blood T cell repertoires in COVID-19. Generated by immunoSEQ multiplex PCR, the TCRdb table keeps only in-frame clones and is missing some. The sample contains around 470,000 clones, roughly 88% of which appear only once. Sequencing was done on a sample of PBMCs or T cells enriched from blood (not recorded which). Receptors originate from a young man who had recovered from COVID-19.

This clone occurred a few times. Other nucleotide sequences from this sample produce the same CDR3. This CDR3 is CASSSRTGTAFF. CDR3 nucleotide sequence: TGTGCCAGCAGCTCCAGGACAGGTACAGCTTTCTTT. This rearrangement joins TRBV5-6 to TRBJ1-1; 7 bases are a match to TRBD1. The CDR3 runs to 12 residues. Germline trimming cut 3 bases from V and 10 bases from J; bases unmatched to any gene: 6. CDR1 and CDR2 from the germline V gene are SGHDT and YYEEEE.

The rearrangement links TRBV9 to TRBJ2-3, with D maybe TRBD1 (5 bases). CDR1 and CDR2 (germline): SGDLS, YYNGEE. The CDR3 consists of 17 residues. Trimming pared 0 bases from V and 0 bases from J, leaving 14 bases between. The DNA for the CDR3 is TGTGCCAGCAGCGTAGGCTACAACAGGCTAAGCACAGATACGCAGTATTTT. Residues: CASSVGYNRLSTDTQYF.

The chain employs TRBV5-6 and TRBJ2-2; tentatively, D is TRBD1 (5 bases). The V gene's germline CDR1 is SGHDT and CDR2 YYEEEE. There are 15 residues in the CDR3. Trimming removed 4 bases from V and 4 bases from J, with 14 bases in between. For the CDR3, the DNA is TGTGCCAGCAGCCGTCCCTCAGGGTCCACCGGGGAGCTGTTTTTT. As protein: CASSRPSGSTGELFF.

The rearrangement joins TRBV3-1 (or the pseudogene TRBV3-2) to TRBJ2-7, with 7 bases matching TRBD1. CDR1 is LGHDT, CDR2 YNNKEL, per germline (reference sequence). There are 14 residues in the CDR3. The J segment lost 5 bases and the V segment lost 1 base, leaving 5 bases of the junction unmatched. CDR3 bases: TGTGCCAGCAGCCAAGGGACAGGTTCAAACGAGCAGTACTTC. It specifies CASSQGTGSNEQYF.

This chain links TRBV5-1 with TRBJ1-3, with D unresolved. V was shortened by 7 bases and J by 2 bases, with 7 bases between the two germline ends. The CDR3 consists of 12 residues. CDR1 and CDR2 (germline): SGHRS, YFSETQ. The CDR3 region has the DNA TGCGCCAGCTCCCCAACTGGAAACACCATATATTTT. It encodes CASSPTGNTIYF.

The CDR3 region is CASSMGLAGGFGYEQYF. CDR3 in DNA: TGTGCCAGCAGCATGGGACTAGCGGGAGGCTTCGGGTACGAGCAGTACTTC. V gene TRBV5-4 combines with J gene TRBJ2-7, with 15 bases fitting TRBD2. J lost 4 bases, V lost 4 bases, and 9 bases had no gene match. The CDR3 loop spans 17 amino acids. Germline CDR1 is SGHNT and CDR2 is YYREEE (reference sequence).

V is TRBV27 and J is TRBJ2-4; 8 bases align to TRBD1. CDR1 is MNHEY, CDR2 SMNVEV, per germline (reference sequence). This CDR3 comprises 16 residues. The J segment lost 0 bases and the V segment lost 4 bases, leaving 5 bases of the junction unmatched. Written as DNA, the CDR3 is TGTGCCAGCAGTTCCGGACAGGGCCTAGCCAAAAACATTCAGTACTTC. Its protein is CASSSGQGLAKNIQYF.

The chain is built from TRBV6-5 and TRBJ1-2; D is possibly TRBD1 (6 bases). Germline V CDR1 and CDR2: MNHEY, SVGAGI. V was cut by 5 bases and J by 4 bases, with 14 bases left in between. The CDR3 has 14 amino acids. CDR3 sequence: CASSRDTSSYGYTF. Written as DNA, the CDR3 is TGTGCCAGCAGTCGGGACACCAGCTCCTATGGCTACACCTTC.

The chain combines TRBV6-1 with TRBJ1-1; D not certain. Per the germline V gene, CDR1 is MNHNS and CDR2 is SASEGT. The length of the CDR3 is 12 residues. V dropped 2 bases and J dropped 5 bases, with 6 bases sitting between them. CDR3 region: CASSEIYTEAFF. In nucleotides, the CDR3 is TGTGCCAGCAGTGAAATTTATACTGAAGCTTTCTTT.

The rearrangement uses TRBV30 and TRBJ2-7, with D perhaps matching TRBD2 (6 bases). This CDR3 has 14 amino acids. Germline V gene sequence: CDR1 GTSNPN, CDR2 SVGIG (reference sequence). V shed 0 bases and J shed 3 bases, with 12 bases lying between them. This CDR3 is CAWSVGEAGYEQYF. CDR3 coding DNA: TGTGCCTGGAGTGTTGGAGAAGCGGGCTACGAGCAGTACTTC.

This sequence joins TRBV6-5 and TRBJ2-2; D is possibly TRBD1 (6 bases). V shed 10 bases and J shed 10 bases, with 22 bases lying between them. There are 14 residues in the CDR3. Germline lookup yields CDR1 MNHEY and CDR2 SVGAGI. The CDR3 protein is CATTGLGPVEELFF. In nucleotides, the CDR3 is TGTGCCACCACAGGGTTGGGACCAGTGGAGGAGCTGTTTTTT.

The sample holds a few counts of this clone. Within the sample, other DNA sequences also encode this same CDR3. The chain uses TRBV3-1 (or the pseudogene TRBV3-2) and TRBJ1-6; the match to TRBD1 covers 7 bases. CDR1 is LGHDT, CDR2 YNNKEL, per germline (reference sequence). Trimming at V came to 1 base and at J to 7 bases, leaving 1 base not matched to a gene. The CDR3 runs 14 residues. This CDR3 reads CASSQGQGNSPLHF. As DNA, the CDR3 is TGTGCCAGCAGCCAAGGACAGGGCAATTCACCCCTCCACTTT.

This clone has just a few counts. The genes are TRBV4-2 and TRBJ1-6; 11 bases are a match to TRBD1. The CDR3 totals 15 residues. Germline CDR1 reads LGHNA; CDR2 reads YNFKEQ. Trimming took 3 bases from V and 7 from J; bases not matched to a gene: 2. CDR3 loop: CASSQGTGGNSPLHF. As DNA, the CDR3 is TGTGCCAGCAGCCAGGGGACAGGGGGGAATTCACCCCTCCACTTT.

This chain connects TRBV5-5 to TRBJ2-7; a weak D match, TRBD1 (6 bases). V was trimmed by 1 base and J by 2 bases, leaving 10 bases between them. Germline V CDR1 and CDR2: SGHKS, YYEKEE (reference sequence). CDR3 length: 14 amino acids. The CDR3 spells CASSLQGLPYEQYF. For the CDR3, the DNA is TGTGCCAGCAGCTTGCAGGGGTTACCCTACGAGCAGTACTTC. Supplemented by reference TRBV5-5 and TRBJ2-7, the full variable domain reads DAGVTQSPTHLIKTRGQQVTLRCSPISGHKSVSWYQQVLGQGPQFIFQYYEKEERGRGNFPDRFSARQFPNYSSELNVNALLLGDSALYLCASSLQGLPYEQYFGPGTRLTVT.

The CDR3 loop reads CASSPRGGPDSPLHF. The CDR3 region has the DNA TGTGCCAGCTCACCACGTGGAGGGCCAGATTCACCCCTCCACTTT. The chain is built from TRBV18 and TRBJ1-6; no reliable D call. V lost 1 base and J 8 bases, leaving 12 bases between the germline ends. The CDR3 sequence is 15 residues long. CDR1 and CDR2 from the germline V gene are KGHSH and LQKENI.

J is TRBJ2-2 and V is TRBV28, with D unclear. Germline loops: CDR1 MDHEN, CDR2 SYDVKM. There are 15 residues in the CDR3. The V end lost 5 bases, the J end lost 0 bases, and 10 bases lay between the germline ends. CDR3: CASSDTTANTGELFF. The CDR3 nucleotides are TGTGCCAGCAGTGACACAACAGCGAACACCGGGGAGCTGTTTTTT.

CDR3 amino acids: CASSQEGDLGGNTIYF. The CDR3 nucleotides are TGTGCCAGCAGCCAAGAAGGGGATCTGGGTGGAAACACCATATATTTT. The chain carries TRBV3-1 (or the pseudogene TRBV3-2) and TRBJ1-3, with TRBD1 as a possible D gene (5 bases). The CDR3 consists of 16 residues. Germline loops: CDR1 LGHDT, CDR2 YNNKEL (reference sequence). Trimming shortened V by 0 bases and J by 3 bases, and 12 bases separated the two germline ends.